A selection of T cell receptor beta chains follows, all from one sample in a study of shared clonotypes between healthy human individuals. Data came from immunoSEQ multiplex PCR; TCRdb stores just in-frame clones and leaves some out. Of roughly 1 million clones listed, around 76% are singletons. The sequenced material came from memory CD4+ T cells sorted from blood. These TCRs come from a young man in good health. The CDR3 runs from the conserved cysteine through the conserved F or W. D genes are given only for firm matches. Only part of the rows carry a size: once, few, many, or a class if the clone is expanded.

j_call clone_size d_call v_call cdr3_aa cdr3_nt
TRBJ2-6 - - TRBV5-4 CAGQAWGSGANVLTF TGTGCCGGTCAGGCATGGGGATCTGGGGCCAACGTCCTGACTTTC
TRBJ1-1 - - TRBV4-1 CASSLRQQTEAFF TGCGCCAGCAGCCTTAGGCAACAGACTGAAGCTTTCTTT
TRBJ2-7 - TRBD1 TRBV30 CAWSRDRYYEQYF TGTGCCTGGAGTAGGGACAGATACTACGAGCAGTACTTC
TRBJ1-1 - - TRBV18 CASSIEGSNTEAFF TGTGCCAGCTCAATTGAGGGGTCGAACACTGAAGCTTTCTTT
TRBJ1-2 - - TRBV30 CAWPRGGDGYTF TGTGCCTGGCCCCGGGGAGGAGATGGCTACACCTTC
TRBJ2-7 - - TRBV5-1 CASSLASAPYEQYF TGCGCCAGCAGCTTGGCATCCGCTCCCTACGAGCAGTACTTC
TRBJ2-2 - - TRBV4-1 CASSQDRPGATGELFF TGCGCCAGCAGCCAAGACCGGCCGGGGGCGACCGGGGAGCTGTTTTTT
TRBJ1-1 few - TRBV11-3 CASSLGSDRDTEAFF TGTGCCAGCAGCTTAGGTAGTGACAGAGACACTGAAGCTTTCTTT
TRBJ1-2 - - TRBV19 CASKRREDGYTF TGTGCCAGTAAGAGGAGAGAAGATGGCTACACCTTC
TRBJ2-1 - TRBD2 TRBV5-1 CASSFSSGINEQFF TGCGCCAGCAGCTTTTCTAGCGGGATAAATGAGCAGTTCTTC
TRBJ1-4 - TRBD1 TRBV5-4 CASSLGGQGREKLFF TGTGCCAGCAGCTTGGGGGGACAGGGACGGGAAAAACTGTTTTTT
TRBJ1-6 few - TRBV4-1 CASSQNSGDNSPLHF TGCGCCAGCAGCCAAAACTCCGGGGATAATTCACCCCTCCACTTT
TRBJ2-2 - TRBD2 TRBV2 CAKSGSISTGELFF TGTGCCAAAAGCGGGAGTATAAGCACCGGGGAGCTGTTTTTT
TRBJ2-3 few TRBD2 TRBV6-1 CASATAGGPDTQYF TGTGCCAGCGCTACGGCGGGAGGGCCGGATACGCAGTATTTT
TRBJ2-7 - - TRBV29-1 CSVGQQNEQYF TGCAGCGTTGGACAGCAAAACGAGCAGTACTTC
TRBJ2-7 - TRBD2 TRBV19 CASSTPGGVYEQYF TGTGCCAGTAGTACGCCTGGGGGGGTTTACGAGCAGTACTTC
TRBJ1-5 - - TRBV19 CASRGGVRQPQHF TGTGCCAGTAGAGGCGGAGTTCGGCAGCCCCAGCATTTT
TRBJ2-7 - - TRBV27 CASSFSGPYEQYF TGTGCCAGCAGTTTCAGCGGCCCCTACGAGCAGTACTTC
TRBJ2-3 - - TRBV9 CASSSSLRGGTDTQYF TGTGCCAGCAGTTCTTCCCTTAGGGGTGGCACAGATACGCAGTATTTT
TRBJ2-7 - TRBD1 TRBV5-1 CASGTGTGGLGQYF TGCGCCAGCGGAACCGGGACAGGGGGCTTAGGGCAGTACTTC
TRBJ2-1 - TRBD1 TRBV29-1 CSVGGTGNRNEQFF TGCAGCGTAGGCGGGACAGGGAATCGTAATGAGCAGTTCTTC
TRBJ2-2 - - TRBV5-1 CASSPQGSDTGELFF TGCGCCAGCAGCCCACAGGGTTCAGACACCGGGGAGCTGTTTTTT
TRBJ2-3 - - TRBV11-2 CASRFGGGRSTQYF TGTGCCAGCAGATTCGGGGGCGGGAGAAGCACGCAGTATTTT
TRBJ2-1 - TRBD2 TRBV5-1 CASSLELAGALSYNEQFF TGCGCCAGCAGCTTGGAACTAGCGGGGGCCCTCTCCTACAATGAGCAGTTCTTC
TRBJ1-5 once - TRBV2 CASRETGYNQPQHF TGTGCCAGCAGGGAGACGGGGTACAATCAGCCCCAGCATTTT
TRBJ1-4 - TRBD1 TRBV9 CASSQGEGYAGEKLFF TGTGCCAGCAGCCAGGGGGAAGGTTATGCAGGGGAAAAACTGTTTTTT
TRBJ1-1 - - TRBV25-1 CASSETSNTEAFF TGTGCCAGCAGTGAAACATCGAACACTGAAGCTTTCTTT
TRBJ1-1 - - TRBV5-6 CASSDSAITEAFF TGTGCCAGCAGTGACAGCGCGATCACTGAAGCTTTCTTT
TRBJ2-3 - TRBD2 TRBV30 CAGYLAGVTDTQYF TGTGCCGGCTATCTAGCGGGAGTCACAGATACGCAGTATTTT
TRBJ1-1 - - TRBV5-6 CASSLGVPNTEAFF TGTGCCAGCAGCTTGGGCGTCCCGAACACTGAAGCTTTCTTT
TRBJ2-5 - - TRBV9 CASSVTQGTETQYF TGTGCCAGCAGCGTAACCCAGGGTACAGAGACCCAGTACTTC
TRBJ2-1 - - TRBV7-9 CASSSYPRHPSSDEQFF TGTGCCAGCAGCTCCTACCCCCGACACCCTTCTAGTGATGAGCAGTTCTTC
TRBJ1-2 once - TRBV25-1 CASSTGQGYGYTF TGTGCCAGCAGTACAGGGCAGGGGTATGGCTACACCTTC
TRBJ2-1 - TRBD2 TRBV19 CASSLAGGGTSYNEQFF TGTGCCAGTAGTCTAGCGGGGGGAGGTACCTCCTACAATGAGCAGTTCTTC
TRBJ2-1 - - TRBV2 CASSLKGNEQFF TGTGCCAGCAGTTTAAAGGGAAATGAGCAGTTCTTC
TRBJ2-1 - TRBD2 TRBV5-4 CASSLGLAAYNEQFF TGTGCCAGCAGCTTAGGACTAGCGGCGTACAATGAGCAGTTCTTC
TRBJ2-1 few TRBD1 TRBV6-1 CASRPWDSSYNEQFF TGTGCCAGCAGGCCCTGGGACAGTTCCTACAATGAGCAGTTCTTC
TRBJ1-3 - - TRBV14 CASSPPGNSGNTIYF TGTGCCAGCAGCCCCCCAGGGAACTCTGGAAACACCATATATTTT
TRBJ1-1 - TRBD1 TRBV7-9 CASSLVPGQGSWGTEAFF TGTGCCAGCAGCTTAGTACCGGGACAGGGAAGTTGGGGTACTGAAGCTTTCTTT
TRBJ1-1 few TRBD1 TRBV30 CAWRGQGANTEAFF TGTGCCTGGAGGGGACAGGGGGCGAACACTGAAGCTTTCTTT
TRBJ2-5 - TRBD2 TRBV2 CAAKETSWETQYF TGTGCCGCAAAGGAGACTAGCTGGGAGACCCAGTACTTC
TRBJ2-7 - TRBD1 TRBV11-2 CASSLVGGTGEYF TGTGCCAGCAGCTTAGTCGGGGGGACAGGGGAGTACTTC
TRBJ2-1 - - TRBV7-2 CASSLGQQYNEQFF TGTGCCAGCAGCTTAGGACAGCAGTACAATGAGCAGTTCTTC
TRBJ2-2 - - TRBV10-2 CASSESMPGELFF TGCGCCAGCAGTGAGTCGATGCCTGGGGAGCTGTTTTTT
TRBJ2-7 - TRBD2 TRBV27 CASSLRRGIYEQYF TGTGCCAGCAGTTTAAGGCGGGGGATCTACGAGCAGTACTTC
TRBJ2-6 - - TRBV29-1 CSVEAGAMTNVLTF TGCAGCGTTGAGGCCGGGGCCATGACCAACGTCCTGACTTTC
TRBJ2-7 - TRBD1 TRBV6-5 CASSYGTGISEQYF TGTGCCAGCAGTTACGGGACAGGGATCTCCGAGCAGTACTTC
TRBJ1-3 once - TRBV6-1 CASSEQSIRSGNTIYF TGTGCCAGCAGTGAACAATCCATCCGCTCTGGAAACACCATATATTTT
TRBJ2-5 - TRBD2 TRBV2 CASSDTSTERGGQETQYF TGTGCCAGCAGTGATACAAGTACGGAGCGGGGGGGCCAAGAGACCCAGTACTTC
TRBJ1-4 once - TRBV7-9 CASSPYGNEKLFF TGTGCCAGCAGCCCCTATGGGAATGAAAAACTGTTTTTT
TRBJ2-3 - - TRBV30 CACPWAGNTDTQYF TGTGCCTGCCCCTGGGCGGGAAACACAGATACGCAGTATTTT
TRBJ2-7 - - TRBV23-1 CASSLRDPIYEQYF TGCGCCAGCAGTCTGAGGGACCCTATCTACGAGCAGTACTTC
TRBJ2-7 few TRBD1 TRBV5-1 CASSLEQGPREQYF TGCGCCAGCAGCTTGGAACAGGGGCCGAGGGAGCAGTACTTC
TRBJ1-1 - - TRBV5-4 CASSLDGGRTEAFF TGTGCCAGCAGCTTGGACGGGGGAAGGACTGAAGCTTTCTTT
TRBJ1-5 once - TRBV6-6 CATHSLSDQPQHF TGTGCCACCCACAGCCTTAGCGATCAGCCCCAGCATTTT
TRBJ2-5 - TRBD2 TRBV5-1 CASSSRLAGGRETQYF TGCGCCAGCAGCTCCCGACTAGCGGGAGGGCGTGAGACCCAGTACTTC
TRBJ1-4 - - TRBV6-1 CASSEQEANEKLFF TGTGCCAGCAGTGAGCAGGAAGCTAATGAAAAACTGTTTTTT